The 30 T cell receptor beta chains reported below all come from one sample, sequenced in a study of T cells after yellow fever vaccination. TCRdb reanalysed the 5' RACE reads using MiXCR and keeps one entry per CDR3 protein. The table records about 120,000 distinct CDR3 sequences, roughly 9% of them present only once. The source material was CD8+ T cells sorted from PBMCs, sampled on the day of the yellow fever booster vaccination. These receptors were collected from a young man who received the YFV17D yellow fever vaccine.

The chain couples TRBV10-3 to TRBJ1-5; 7 bases are a match to TRBD1. The CDR3 covers 15 residues. V shed 6 bases, J shed 6 bases, and the junction held 11 bases outside the gene matches. CDR1 and CDR2 from the germline V gene are ENHRY and SYGVKD. CDR3: CAIRDPTGSSQPQHF. DNA of the CDR3: TGTGCCATCAGAGACCCGACAGGGTCATCTCAGCCCCAGCATTTT.

The sample holds a few counts of this clonotype. The rearrangement links TRBV6-5 to TRBJ2-3, with D perhaps matching TRBD1 (5 bases). V lost 5 bases, J lost 1 base, and 13 bases lay in between. Germline CDR1 and CDR2: MNHEY and SVGAGI. The CDR3 totals 15 residues. The CDR3 region has the DNA TGTGCCAGCAGTCCTCGACAGACCCGCACAGATACGCAGTATTTT. Translated: CASSPRQTRTDTQYF.

This clonotype has ten or more counts. The V gene is TRBV4-1, the J gene TRBJ2-1; 13 nucleotides line up with TRBD2. V lost 3 bases to trimming and J lost 10 bases; unmatched junction nucleotides: 12. Per the germline V gene, CDR1 is MGHRA and CDR2 is YSYEKL. CDR3 length equals 17 residues. The CDR3 DNA reads TGCGCCAGCAGCCAGTCCCCCCCGGGACTAGCGGGGAGCGAGCAGTTCTTC. Translating it yields CASSQSPPGLAGSEQFF.

V and J are TRBV7-6 and TRBJ2-7; D is unresolved. Germline CDR1 SGHVS, CDR2 FNYEAQ. The CDR3 contains 12 residues. Trimming cost V 1 base and J 6 bases, with 7 bases left between them. Written as DNA, the CDR3 is TGTGCCAGCAGCTTAGTGGCTTCCGAGCAGTACTTC. This encodes CASSLVASEQYF.

The chain employs TRBV4-3 and TRBJ2-7; no firm D call. This CDR3 spans 14 amino acids. In germline, CDR1 is LGHNA, CDR2 YSLEER. V dropped 3 bases and J dropped 0 bases, with 9 bases sitting between them. This chain's CDR3 is CASSHAVSSYEQYF. The CDR3 DNA reads as TGCGCCAGCAGCCACGCGGTTAGCTCCTACGAGCAGTACTTC.

This clonotype has more than one count but fewer than ten. The conserved phenylalanine or tryptophan is not found at the CDR3 terminus, so this likely reflects a read error. It is unclear where the CDR3 begins or ends on the DNA, so no DNA is shown, and the CDR3 is as TCRdb lists it. This chain joins TRBV6-2 or TRBV6-3 and TRBJ1-2; the D segment call TRBD1 is taken from the table without a DNA check. Germline V gene lookup returns CDR1 MNHEY and CDR2 SVGEGT. The CDR3 spans 10 residues, counting both ends. Here the CDR3 reads CASSSGTAAV.

This sequence joins TRBV4-1 and TRBJ2-5; D might be TRBD2 (6 bases). CDR1 and CDR2 (germline): MGHRA, YSYEKL. This CDR3 is 15 amino acids long. V was clipped by 1 base and J by 5 bases, with 14 bases between them. DNA for the CDR3: TGCGCCAGCAGCCAAGGGGAGGTGAGAGGGGAGACCCAGTACTTC. This encodes CASSQGEVRGETQYF.

This clonotype was detected only a few times. This sequence joins TRBV7-9 and TRBJ2-7; no definite D call. CDR3 length: 12 residues. Germline V CDR1 and CDR2: SEHNR, FQNEAQ (reference sequence). V dropped 6 bases and J dropped 4 bases, with 10 bases sitting between them. The CDR3 sequence: CASSLTGYEQYV. The CDR3 DNA reads as TGTGCCAGCAGTTTAACCGGATACGAGCAGTACGTC.

This chain uses TRBV6-5 with TRBJ1-2; D unresolved. The V end was cut by 6 bases, the J end by 4 bases, with 12 bases between. The CDR3 loop spans 13 amino acids. The V gene's germline CDR1 is MNHEY and CDR2 SVGAGI. The CDR3 region has the DNA TGTGCCAGCAGCCTGGATGGATTCTATGGCTACACCTTC. This codes for CASSLDGFYGYTF.

The chain is built from TRBV5-6 and TRBJ1-5, with D unresolved. The CDR3 length is 16 residues. Germline lookup yields CDR1 SGHDT and CDR2 YYEEEE. With 0 bases removed from V and 4 bases from J, the gap between germline ends came to 14 bases. The CDR3 DNA reads TGTGCCAGCAGCTTGGGTTGGCCAGGTGGGAATCAGCCCCAGCATTTT. Protein product: CASSLGWPGGNQPQHF. Full variable domain (outside the CDR3, taken from reference TRBV5-6 and TRBJ1-5): DAGVTQSPTHLIKTRGQQVTLRCSPKSGHDTVSWYQQALGQGPQFIFQYYEEEERQRGNFPDRFSGHQFPNYSSELNVNALLLGDSALYLCASSLGWPGGNQPQHFGDGTRLSIL.

The V call is TRBV10-3, the J call TRBJ1-5; D is uncertain. Per germline, CDR1 ENHRY and CDR2 SYGVKD. The CDR3 is 13 amino acids. The V and J ends lost 3 bases and 4 bases respectively, with 7 bases between them. The CDR3 reads CAISDPSNQPQHF. The CDR3 region has the DNA TGTGCCATCAGTGACCCCTCGAATCAGCCCCAGCATTTT.

The genes are TRBV7-9 and TRBJ2-5, with 8 bases identical to TRBD1. Per the germline V gene, CDR1 is SEHNR and CDR2 is FQNEAQ (reference sequence). With V trimmed by 8 bases and J by 2 bases, 19 bases remained unmatched. The CDR3 covers 18 residues. CDR3 in amino acids: CASDTIRSAGGNQETQYF. CDR3 DNA sequence: TGTGCCAGCGATACGATCCGGTCTGCAGGGGGCAATCAAGAGACCCAGTACTTC.

This clonotype came up a few times. J is TRBJ1-2 and V is TRBV7-2, with 7 positions matching TRBD1. The CDR3 is 14 residues long. V shed 1 base and J 4 bases; nucleotides not matched to a gene: 3. Germline V lookup: CDR1 SGHTA, CDR2 FQGNSA. CDR3 loop: CASSLVDRFYGYTF. The DNA for the CDR3 is TGTGCCAGCAGCTTAGTGGACAGGTTCTATGGCTACACCTTC.

There are a few counts of this clonotype. The V and J genes are TRBV7-2 and TRBJ2-7; TRBD1 is a possible D gene (5 bases). Germline CDR1 and CDR2: SGHTA and FQGNSA. V lost 1 base and J 3 bases, leaving 13 bases between the germline ends. The CDR3 spans 15 residues. CDR3 region: CASSLEATAFYEQYF. The DNA of the CDR3 is TGTGCCAGCAGCTTAGAGGCGACAGCCTTCTACGAGCAGTACTTC.

This clonotype was picked up a small number of times. This rearrangement joins TRBV6-2 or TRBV6-3 to TRBJ2-1; 7 positions agree with TRBD2. Germline assignment: CDR1 MNHEY and CDR2 SVGEGT. The CDR3 is made up of 15 amino acids. With 8 bases clipped from V and 4 bases from J, the junction kept 11 bases outside the gene matches. CDR3 amino acids: CASLGYQRGYNEQFF. The CDR3 DNA sequence: TGTGCCAGCCTAGGGTACCAGCGGGGTTACAATGAGCAGTTCTTC.

At least ten counts were recorded for this clonotype. The chain recombines TRBV7-9 with TRBJ2-1; 10 nucleotides match TRBD2. V gave up 10 bases and J gave up 9 bases; unmatched junction bases: 12. Looked up from germline, CDR1 is SEHNR and CDR2 is FQNEAQ (reference sequence). The CDR3 runs 14 residues. In DNA, the CDR3 is TGTGCCATCTTTCCCCAGCGGGGGGGCCCTGAGCAGTTCTTC. Protein sequence: CAIFPQRGGPEQFF.

This clonotype was detected a few times. V usage is TRBV5-6 and J usage is TRBJ2-5; TRBD2 aligns across 9 bases. Germline CDR1 SGHDT, CDR2 YYEEEE. The CDR3 contains 15 residues. Trimming removed 0 bases from V and 6 bases from J; junction bases left unmatched: 6. The DNA for the CDR3 is TGTGCCAGCAGCTTGGGGCGGCGGGGGGGCCAGACCCAGTACTTC. It is translated as CASSLGRRGGQTQYF.

The chain has TRBV7-6 and TRBJ1-5; D remains unclear. Trimming took off 6 bases at V and 0 bases at J, with 12 bases between the two ends. Germline V gene data show CDR1 as SGHVS and CDR2 as FNYEAQ. The CDR3 is 15 residues long. The CDR3 DNA follows: TGTGCCAGCAGTTCACAGAGTTATAGCAATCAGCCCCAGCATTTT. This encodes CASSSQSYSNQPQHF.

This clonotype was detected ten times or more. DNA of the CDR3: TGTGCCAGCAGCCCCCTTGGCAGGGGGAACACCGGGGAGCTGTTTTTT. It encodes CASSPLGRGNTGELFF. The V and J genes are TRBV11-3 and TRBJ2-2; maybe TRBD1 (6 bases). V lost 5 bases to trimming and J lost 1 base, with 14 bases between them. CDR1 is SGHNT, CDR2 YENEEA, per germline. The CDR3 is 16 residues long. Supplemented by reference TRBV11-3 and TRBJ2-2, the full variable domain reads EAGVVQSPRYKIIEKKQPVAFWCNPISGHNTLYWYLQNLGQGPELLIRYENEEAVDDSQLPKDRFSAERLKGVDSTLKIQPAELGDSAVYLCASSPLGRGNTGELFFGEGSRLTVL.

This clonotype was seen repeatedly, ten times or more. This chain uses TRBV5-5 with TRBJ2-7, with D maybe TRBD1 (6 bases). Germline-derived CDR1 and CDR2 are SGHKS and YYEKEE (reference sequence). CDR3 length: 15 residues. V was shortened by 6 bases and J by 3 bases, with 19 bases between the two germline ends. The chain's CDR3 is CASNFGTSSLYEQYV. The CDR3 DNA follows: TGTGCCAGCAACTTCGGGACATCATCCCTCTACGAGCAGTACGTC.

CDR3 DNA: TGTGCCAGCAGTTATACAGGGATTTCACAGTTCTTC. Translating it yields CASSYTGISQFF. The chain recombines TRBV6-2 or TRBV6-3 with TRBJ2-1; D is perhaps TRBD1 (6 bases). The CDR3 runs to 12 residues. The germline gives CDR1 MNHEY, CDR2 SVGEGT. V was pared by 3 bases and J by 13 bases, with 13 bases between.

A few counts support this clonotype. The CDR3 bases are TGCGCCAGCAGCCAAGGACCCGGGGGGGCGGAGGAGACCCAGTACTTC. This sequence encodes CASSQGPGGAEETQYF. The V and J genes are TRBV4-1 and TRBJ2-5, with 8 bases matching TRBD2. Germline V lookup: CDR1 MGHRA, CDR2 YSYEKL. The CDR3 is 16 amino acids. Unmatched junction bases numbered 9, after V lost 1 base and J lost 5 bases.

This clonotype was counted many times. V is TRBV29-1 and J is TRBJ2-3; the match to TRBD1 covers 7 bases. Germline V gene lookup returns CDR1 SQVTM and CDR2 ANQGSEA. There are 13 residues in the CDR3. Losses at the gene ends were 3 bases for V and 2 bases for J; bases not matched to a gene: 2. The CDR3 here is CSVEGQTTDTQYF. The CDR3 DNA reads as TGCAGCGTTGAGGGACAGACCACAGATACGCAGTATTTT.

CDR3 sequence: CATSTGTDEQYV. The CDR3 nucleotides read TGTGCCACCTCAACCGGGACCGACGAGCAGTACGTC. V is TRBV10-3 and J is TRBJ2-7, with D perhaps assigned TRBD1 or TRBD2 (5 bases each). Trimming took 10 bases from V and 5 from J, leaving 15 bases between them. CDR1 and CDR2 (germline): ENHRY, SYGVKD. The CDR3 loop spans 12 amino acids.

This clonotype was observed a few times. V gene TRBV15 combines with J gene TRBJ2-3, with D tentatively TRBD2 (7 bases). V gave up 5 bases and J gave up 6 bases, with 15 bases separating them. CDR3 length: 14 amino acids. Germline assignment: CDR1 LNHNV and CDR2 YYDKDF (reference sequence). CDR3 in DNA: TGTGCCACCAGCGCAGTGGGGGGGCAGGATACGCAGTATTTT. Its translation is CATSAVGGQDTQYF.

This clonotype was detected many times. This chain joins TRBV6-2 or TRBV6-3 and TRBJ2-1, with 10 positions matching TRBD2. The germline gives CDR1 MNHEY, CDR2 SVGEGT. The junction had 7 bases not matched to a gene; V was cut back by 2 bases and J by 6 bases. This CDR3 has 16 residues. The CDR3 loop is CASSYPSSGGANEQFF. The CDR3 region has the DNA TGTGCCAGCAGTTACCCTTCCAGCGGGGGGGCCAATGAGCAGTTCTTC.

This clonotype appeared a few times. This sequence joins TRBV19 and TRBJ2-1; 7 bases fit TRBD1. Germline lookup yields CDR1 LNHDA and CDR2 SQIVND (reference sequence). V lost 7 bases to trimming and J lost 0 bases; unmatched junction nucleotides: 3. The CDR3 is 14 residues long. For the CDR3, the DNA is TGTGCCAGTAAGAGGGACAGCTCCTACAATGAGCAGTTCTTC. It specifies CASKRDSSYNEQFF.

In this sample, this clonotype turned up a few times. The chain links TRBV9 to TRBJ2-7, with a tentative D call TRBD1 (6 bases). Germline-derived CDR1 and CDR2 are SGDLS and YYNGEE. V was shortened by 3 bases and J by 2 bases, with 12 bases between the two germline ends. The CDR3 consists of 14 residues. This CDR3 is CASSAQGGAYEQYF. In DNA form, the CDR3 reads TGTGCCAGCAGCGCCCAAGGGGGAGCCTACGAGCAGTACTTC.

This clonotype was observed many times. The V gene is TRBV20-1, the J gene TRBJ1-2, with no clear D. The germline V and J ends were trimmed by 5 bases and 3 bases, with 10 bases remaining between them. The CDR3 spans 12 residues. Germline CDR1 and CDR2: DFQATT and SNEGSKA (reference sequence). Here the CDR3 DNA reads TGCAGTGCTGGTAAAAGGGACTATGGCTACACCTTC. Translated: CSAGKRDYGYTF.

This clonotype was observed a few times. The J gene is TRBJ2-2, the V gene TRBV4-1; no reliable D call. The germline V gene encodes CDR1 MGHRA and CDR2 YSYEKL. V gave up 6 bases and J gave up 0 bases, with 8 bases separating them. The CDR3 has 14 residues. The CDR3 loop reads CASSGRPNTGELFF. For the CDR3, the DNA is TGCGCCAGCAGTGGACGGCCGAACACCGGGGAGCTGTTTTTT.